A single sample gave rise to the 6 T cell receptor beta chains below, sequenced in a study of shared clonotypes between healthy human individuals. Here immunoSEQ multiplex PCR was the method, and the copy in TCRdb shows in-frame clones only, minus some. The sample yields some 2.3 million clones, 93% seen once. Sample: naive CD4+ T cells from PBMCs. Subset denoted: CD45RA+ positively selected. Receptor source: a man between 18 and 29 years old in good health. Some clones in this sample may be carry-over from other donors' samples.

This rearrangement joins TRBV30 to TRBJ1-3; tentative D call: TRBD1 (6 bases). This CDR3 is 16 amino acids long. Germline CDR1 and CDR2: GTSNPN and SVGIG (reference sequence). The V gene lost 3 bases and the J gene lost 4 bases, with 19 bases spanning the gap. CDR3 in DNA: TGTGCCTGGAGCGTACAGGGTGTTTCAGGGGGAAACACCATATATTTT. It encodes CAWSVQGVSGGNTIYF.

This clone was counted once. The chain combines TRBV27 with TRBJ1-2, with D possibly TRBD1 on 5 matching bases. Trimming left V 8 bases short and J 1 base short, with 14 bases between. CDR3 size: 14 residues. Germline CDR1 is MNHEY and CDR2 is SMNVEV (reference sequence). This CDR3 is CASGDRGLNYGYTF. The CDR3 nucleotides read TGTGCCAGCGGAGACCGGGGCCTTAACTATGGCTACACCTTC.

In its sample, this clone was seen once. The chain employs TRBV9 and TRBJ2-3; D ambiguous. The V end was cut by 0 bases, the J end by 6 bases, with 11 bases between. CDR1 is SGDLS, CDR2 YYNGEE, per germline. There are 14 residues in the CDR3. In DNA, the CDR3 is TGTGCCAGCAGCGTAGAGCACCCTGGGGATACGCAGTATTTT. Residues: CASSVEHPGDTQYF.

To note about this clone: The identical CDR3 is also encoded by other nucleotide sequences in the sample. The rearrangement links TRBV7-2 to TRBJ1-2; D gene uncertain. This CDR3 has 13 amino acids. With 0 bases removed from V and 7 bases from J, the gap between germline ends came to 9 bases. Germline CDR1 SGHTA, CDR2 FQGNSA. The CDR3 coding sequence is TGTGCCAGCAGCTTAGCTAGGGAGGGTGGCTACACCTTC. Its protein product is CASSLAREGGYTF.

The chain recombines TRBV2 with TRBJ2-7; no clear D gene. Germline lookup yields CDR1 SNHLY and CDR2 FYNNEI. V lost 2 bases, J lost 5 bases, and 16 bases lay in between. The CDR3 is made up of 15 amino acids. CDR3 loop: CASSEMGNIVDEQYF. The CDR3, as DNA: TGTGCCAGCAGTGAAATGGGAAATATAGTTGACGAGCAGTACTTC.

This chain connects TRBV28 to TRBJ1-1; maybe TRBD1 (6 bases). Trimming took off 5 bases at V and 4 bases at J, with 20 bases between the two ends. The CDR3 is made up of 16 amino acids. Germline V gives CDR1 MDHEN, CDR2 SYDVKM. The CDR3 sequence: CASSTPGGLKGTEAFF. The CDR3 DNA sequence: TGTGCCAGCAGTACTCCGGGGGGGCTTAAAGGCACTGAAGCTTTCTTT.